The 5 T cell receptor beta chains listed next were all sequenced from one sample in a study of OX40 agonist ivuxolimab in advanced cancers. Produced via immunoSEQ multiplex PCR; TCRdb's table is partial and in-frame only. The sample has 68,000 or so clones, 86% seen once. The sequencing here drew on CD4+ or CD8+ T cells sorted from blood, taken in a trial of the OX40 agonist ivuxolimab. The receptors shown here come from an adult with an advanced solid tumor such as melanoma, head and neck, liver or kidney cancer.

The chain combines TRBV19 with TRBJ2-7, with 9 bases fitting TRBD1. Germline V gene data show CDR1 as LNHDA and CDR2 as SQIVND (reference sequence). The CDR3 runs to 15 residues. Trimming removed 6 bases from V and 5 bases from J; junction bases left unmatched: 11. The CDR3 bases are TGTGCCAGTAGCAGCGGGACAGGGTGGGTCGACGAGCAGTACTTC. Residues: CASSSGTGWVDEQYF.

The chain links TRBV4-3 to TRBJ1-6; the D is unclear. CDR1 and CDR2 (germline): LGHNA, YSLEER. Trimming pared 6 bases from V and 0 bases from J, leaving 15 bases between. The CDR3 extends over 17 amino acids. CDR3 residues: CASSQLWASSYNSPLHF. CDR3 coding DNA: TGCGCCAGCAGTCAGCTATGGGCGAGCTCCTATAATTCACCCCTCCACTTT.

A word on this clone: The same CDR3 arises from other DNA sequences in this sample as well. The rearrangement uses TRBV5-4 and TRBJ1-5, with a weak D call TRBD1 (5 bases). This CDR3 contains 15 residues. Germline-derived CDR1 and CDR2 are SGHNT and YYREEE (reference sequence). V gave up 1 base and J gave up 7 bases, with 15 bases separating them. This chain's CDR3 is CASSLNGGVGQPQHF. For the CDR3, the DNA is TGTGCCAGCAGCTTGAACGGGGGGGTGGGGCAGCCCCAGCATTTT.

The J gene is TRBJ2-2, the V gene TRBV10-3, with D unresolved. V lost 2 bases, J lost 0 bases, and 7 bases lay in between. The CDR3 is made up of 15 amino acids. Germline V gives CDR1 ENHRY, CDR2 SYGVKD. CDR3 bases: TGTGCCATCAGTGAGCGAAGGACGAACACCGGGGAGCTGTTTTTT. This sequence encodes CAISERRTNTGELFF.

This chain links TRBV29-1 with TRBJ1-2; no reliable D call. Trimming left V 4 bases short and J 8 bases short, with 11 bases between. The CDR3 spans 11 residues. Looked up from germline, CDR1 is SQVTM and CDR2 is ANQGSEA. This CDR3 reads CSVGDDVGYTF. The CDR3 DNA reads TGCAGCGTTGGGGATGATGTGGGCTACACCTTC.